One TCR beta chain is described in this entry. Its target is not known. In germline, CDR1 is SGHNT, CDR2 YYREEE (reference sequence). V lost 4 bases, J lost 1 base, and 9 bases lay in between. CDR3 length equals 13 residues. This record belongs to a study of OX40 agonist ivuxolimab in advanced cancers. The study, taken as a whole, reports: The average count of expanded clones was higher among CD8+ T cells than among CD4+.

Only in-frame clones appear in the TCRdb table, and some are missing; sequencing was by immunoSEQ multiplex PCR. The table shows more than 60,000 clones, with 80% to 90% occurring only once. This receptor was identified in an adult with an advanced solid tumor such as melanoma, head and neck, liver or kidney cancer. The sequencing here drew on CD4+ or CD8+ T cells sorted from blood, taken in a trial of the OX40 agonist ivuxolimab. The chain combines TRBV5-4 with TRBJ2-7; TRBD1 might be the D (5 bases). The CDR3 here is CASSADRSYEQYF. As DNA, the CDR3 is TGTGCCAGCAGCGCAGACAGATCCTACGAGCAGTACTTC.